One TCR beta chain is described in this entry. The antigen remains unidentified. Template switching created a universal primer site, and the cDNA included unique molecular identifiers. One entry per CDR3 protein results from TCRdb running MiXCR on the 5' RACE reads. The sample records fewer than 250,000 distinct CDR3 sequences, 6% to 8.5% being singletons. V gave up 7 bases and J gave up 0 bases, with 22 bases separating them. There are 19 residues in the CDR3. CDR1 MGHRA and CDR2 YSYEKL come from the germline V gene. The entry originates in a study of identical twins. Overall study findings and caveats: Twin-shared out-of-frame alpha sequences showed excess low generation probability. Donors were not followed over many years; analysis was cross-sectional.

These data were also reused for a study on yellow fever vaccine responses in identical twins.

The chain uses TRBV4-1 and TRBJ2-6; weak D call: TRBD1 (6 bases). The specimen sequenced was CD8+ T cells sorted from blood. This clonotype was sampled from a woman in her late teens or twenties in good health. CDR3 sequence: CASTQDQDRYYSGANVLTF. The CDR3 coding sequence is TGCGCCAGCACCCAGGACCAAGACAGGTATTACTCTGGGGCCAACGTCCTGACTTTC.